This TCR beta chain was recorded in a study of CD4 T cells in relation to SARS-CoV-2 and coronaviruses. Sequenced by immunoSEQ multiplex PCR; TCRdb stores in-frame clones only, minus some. The sample includes roughly 41,000 clones, under 90% of them seen just once. About this clone itself: Its antigen is currently unknown.

The germline V gene has CDR1 SGHTA and CDR2 FQGTGA. The CDR3 covers 17 residues. V lost 0 bases, J lost 5 bases, and 8 bases stayed unmatched. Sequenced sample: naive CD4+ T cells from PBMCs, cultured in vitro. The subset denotes: naive CD4+ T cells isolated by negative enrichment. This chain uses TRBV7-3 with TRBJ2-1; 9 bases map to TRBD2. The TCR comes from an adult with COVID-19. The CDR3 is CASSLTAAGGSDNEQFF. In DNA, the CDR3 is TGTGCCAGCAGCTTAACGGCGGCGGGAGGGTCGGACAATGAGCAGTTCTTC.